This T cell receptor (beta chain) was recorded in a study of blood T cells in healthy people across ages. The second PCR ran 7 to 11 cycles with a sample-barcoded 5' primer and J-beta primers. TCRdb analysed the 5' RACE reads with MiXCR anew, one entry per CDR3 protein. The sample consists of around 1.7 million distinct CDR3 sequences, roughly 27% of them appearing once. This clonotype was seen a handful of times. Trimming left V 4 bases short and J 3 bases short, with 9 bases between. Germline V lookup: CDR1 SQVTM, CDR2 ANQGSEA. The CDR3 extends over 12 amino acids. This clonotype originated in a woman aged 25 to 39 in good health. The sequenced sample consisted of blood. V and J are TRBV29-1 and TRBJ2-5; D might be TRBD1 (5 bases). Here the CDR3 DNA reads TGCAGCGTTGTGGTCAGGGAAGAGACCCAGTACTTC. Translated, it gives CSVVVREETQYF. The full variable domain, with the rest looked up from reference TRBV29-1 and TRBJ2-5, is SAVISQKPSRDICQRGTSLTIQCQVDSQVTMMFWYRQQPGQSLTLIATANQGSEATYESGFVIDKFPISRPNLTFSTLTVSNMSPEDSSIYLCSVVVREETQYFGPGTRLLVL.